The 26 T cell receptor beta chains in this list originate from one sample, sequenced in a study of early T cells in non-severe SARS-CoV-2 infection. TCRdb re-derived calls from the 5' RACE reads in MiXCR, one entry per CDR3 protein. The repertoire consists of roughly 63,000 distinct CDR3 sequences, with 9.5% to 15% occurring once and the leading ten covering about 1.2%. The sequences come from whole blood, collected at baseline. Source of these receptors: an adult who was a healthcare worker with PCR-confirmed SARS-CoV-2 infection or an uninfected control (not recorded which). The donor label of this sample is uncertain.

This clonotype has a handful of counts. The chain uses TRBV12-3 or TRBV12-4 and TRBJ1-1, with D uncertain. V was shortened by 6 bases and J by 2 bases, with 13 bases between the two germline ends. The CDR3 is 14 residues long. DNA for the CDR3: TGTGCCAGCAGCCGAAGGACGGTAAACACTGAAGCTTTCTTT. It specifies CASSRRTVNTEAFF.

This clonotype was detected only a few times. J is TRBJ2-6 and V is TRBV6-6; no reliable D call. CDR3 size: 15 residues. Germline V gene lookup returns CDR1 MNHNY and CDR2 SVGAGI (reference sequence). Trimming stripped 4 bases from V and 0 bases from J, with 7 bases between. CDR3 amino acids: CASSFRTSGANVLTF. In nucleotides, the CDR3 is TGTGCCAGCAGTTTTCGGACCTCTGGGGCCAACGTCCTGACTTTC.

This clonotype was detected many times. V and J are TRBV27 and TRBJ2-5; no firm D call. Germline CDR1 and CDR2: MNHEY and SMNVEV (reference sequence). The CDR3 extends over 13 amino acids. The V end was cut by 1 base, the J end by 1 base, with 4 bases between. The CDR3, as DNA: TGTGCCAGCAGTTTATTTCTCCAAGAGACCCAGTACTTC. Protein: CASSLFLQETQYF.

This clonotype was counted at least ten times. This chain links TRBV29-1 with TRBJ1-1, with a weak D call TRBD1 (6 bases). There are 15 residues in the CDR3. Germline V lookup: CDR1 SQVTM, CDR2 ANQGSEA. The germline V and J ends were trimmed by 7 bases and 1 base, with 19 bases remaining between them. The CDR3 region is CSAIVLGHPNTEAFF. In DNA form, the CDR3 reads TGCAGCGCCATTGTCCTGGGACACCCGAACACTGAAGCTTTCTTT.

This clonotype was recorded many times. The chain joins TRBV19 to TRBJ2-3, with D perhaps matching TRBD1 (7 bases). Germline CDR1 reads LNHDA; CDR2 reads SQIVND (reference sequence). The CDR3 is made up of 15 amino acids. Trimming removed 7 bases at V and 4 bases at J, with 18 bases between. The CDR3 protein is CASTFQGGRADTQYF. The CDR3 DNA reads TGTGCCAGTACCTTCCAGGGGGGTCGCGCAGATACGCAGTATTTT.

The chain is built from TRBV9 and TRBJ1-1, with no clear D. Per the germline V gene, CDR1 is SGDLS and CDR2 is YYNGEE. Trimming shortened V by 4 bases and J by 0 bases, and 13 bases separated the two germline ends. The CDR3 is made up of 15 amino acids. The CDR3 nucleotides are TGTGCCAGCAGCCCCGATCCAGGTATGAACACTGAAGCTTTCTTT. Translating gives CASSPDPGMNTEAFF.

Here the CDR3 reads CASSFQGGTEAFF. CDR3 nucleotides: TGTGCCAGCAGCTTTCAGGGGGGAACTGAAGCTTTCTTT. This rearrangement joins TRBV7-3 to TRBJ1-1, with 7 bases that match TRBD1. Trimming cost V 3 bases and J 5 bases; bases outside gene matches: 3. The length of the CDR3 is 13 residues. Looked up from germline, CDR1 is SGHTA and CDR2 is FQGTGA.

This clonotype was found many times. The V call is TRBV5-5, the J call TRBJ2-3; 7 positions match TRBD2. This CDR3 spans 15 amino acids. Germline-derived CDR1 and CDR2 are SGHKS and YYEKEE (reference sequence). V lost 0 bases to trimming and J lost 2 bases; unmatched junction nucleotides: 3. The CDR3 DNA sequence: TGTGCCAGCAGCTTGGCGGGACTAAACACAGATACGCAGTATTTT. Translated: CASSLAGLNTDTQYF.

The CDR3 DNA is TGTGCCAGCAGCCAATGGACAGGGATAAATTCACCCCTCCACTTT. This encodes CASSQWTGINSPLHF. The V gene is TRBV14, the J gene TRBJ1-6; 8 positions match TRBD1. Germline CDR1 is SGHDN and CDR2 is FVKESK. J lost 7 bases, V lost 2 bases, and 4 bases had no gene match. CDR3 length equals 15 residues.

CDR3 region: CASTKGTHNQPQHF. The CDR3 DNA is TGTGCCAGTACCAAAGGAACCCACAATCAGCCCCAGCATTTT. The genes are TRBV19 and TRBJ1-5; no firm D call. Per the germline V gene, CDR1 is LNHDA and CDR2 is SQIVND (reference sequence). The CDR3 is 14 amino acids. V lost 7 bases and J 3 bases, leaving 13 bases between the germline ends.

The chain couples TRBV7-2 to TRBJ2-4; D remains unclear. V lost 2 bases to trimming and J lost 1 base, with 12 bases between them. There are 16 residues in the CDR3. Germline-derived CDR1 and CDR2 are SGHTA and FQGNSA. CDR3 nucleotides: TGTGCCAGCAGCTTAATATCGGGTCCGGCCAAAAACATTCAGTACTTC. It encodes CASSLISGPAKNIQYF.

This rearrangement joins TRBV27 to TRBJ2-3, with 7 bases identical to TRBD2. Germline loops: CDR1 MNHEY, CDR2 SMNVEV (reference sequence). The CDR3 is 14 amino acids. The V gene end was trimmed by 2 bases and the J gene end by 2 bases; junction bases not matched to a gene: 1. CDR3 sequence reads: CASSLTSATDTQYF. CDR3 DNA sequence: TGTGCCAGCAGTTTAACTAGCGCCACAGATACGCAGTATTTT.

The chain uses TRBV30 and TRBJ2-3; D gene unclear. Trimming left V 2 bases short and J 1 base short, with 16 bases between. Germline V gene data show CDR1 as GTSNPN and CDR2 as SVGIG (reference sequence). This CDR3 has 16 amino acids. CDR3 sequence: CAWSKTLLAGTDTQYF. Here the CDR3 DNA reads TGTGCCTGGAGTAAGACCCTCCTGGCTGGCACAGATACGCAGTATTTT. Using reference TRBV30 and TRBJ2-3 for the parts outside the CDR3, the full variable domain is SQTIHQWPATLVQPVGSPLSLECTVEGTSNPNLYWYRQAAGRGLQLLFYSVGIGQISSEVPQNLSASRPQDRQFILSSKKLLLSDSGFYLCAWSKTLLAGTDTQYFGPGTRLTVL.

Comment on this clonotype: The junction departs from germline at one end; a sequencing error may be responsible. This chain joins TRBV4-2 and TRBJ1-5; TRBD1 is a possible D gene (6 bases). The CDR3 length is 16 residues. From germline, CDR1 is LGHNA and CDR2 YNFKEQ. CDR3 sequence (DNA): TGTGTCAGCAGCCAAGATCTCGGACAGCATAATCAGCCCCAGCATTTT. It translates to CVSSQDLGQHNQPQHF.

This clonotype was counted a few times. CDR3: CASSPPTGLDGYTF. The CDR3 DNA is TGTGCCAGCAGTCCGCCCACTGGGCTGGATGGCTACACCTTC. The rearrangement links TRBV6-6 to TRBJ1-2; no clear D gene. V lost 5 bases and J lost 6, with 16 bases in between. Germline V lookup: CDR1 MNHNY, CDR2 SVGAGI (reference sequence). The length of the CDR3 is 14 residues.

This rearrangement joins TRBV7-9 to TRBJ1-2; D possibly corresponds to TRBD1 (5 bases). The germline CDR1 and CDR2 sequences are SEHNR and FQNEAQ (reference sequence). The CDR3 has 12 amino acids. V was pared by 1 base and J by 8 bases, with 8 bases between. Written as DNA, the CDR3 is TGTGCCAGCAGCTTAGAGGGGACGGGCTACACCTTC. This encodes CASSLEGTGYTF.

The V gene is TRBV30, the J gene TRBJ2-2; 10 bases map to TRBD1. With 4 bases clipped from V and 6 bases from J, the junction kept 5 bases outside the gene matches. Germline CDR1 GTSNPN, CDR2 SVGIG (reference sequence). The CDR3 has 14 residues. CDR3: CAWKGQGVSGELFF. The CDR3 DNA is TGTGCCTGGAAAGGACAGGGGGTTTCCGGGGAGCTGTTTTTT.

The genes are TRBV29-1 and TRBJ2-1; D is unresolved. V gave up 3 bases and J gave up 6 bases, with 18 bases separating them. CDR1 and CDR2 from the germline V gene are SQVTM and ANQGSEA. The CDR3 is 15 residues long. The CDR3 here is CSVDHPHISANEQFF. CDR3 coding DNA: TGCAGCGTTGATCACCCACATATCAGTGCCAATGAGCAGTTCTTC.

This sequence joins TRBV29-1 and TRBJ2-2, with 10 bases lining up with TRBD2. Germline loops: CDR1 SQVTM, CDR2 ANQGSEA. The CDR3 consists of 15 residues. V trimming: 3 bases; J trimming: 7 bases; junction bases outside the gene matches: 8. CDR3 bases: TGCAGCGTTGATATAGCGGGGGGATCTGTCGGGGAGCTGTTTTTT. Translated: CSVDIAGGSVGELFF.

This clonotype has only a few counts. The rearrangement joins TRBV18 to TRBJ2-3; 9 bases map to TRBD1. CDR1 KGHSH and CDR2 LQKENI come from the germline V gene. J gave up 4 bases and V 3 bases, and 8 bases lay outside the gene matches. There are 16 residues in the CDR3. The CDR3 is CASSPSGQGTADTQYF. CDR3 DNA sequence: TGTGCCAGCTCACCTTCGGGACAGGGTACCGCAGATACGCAGTATTTT.

This clonotype showed up many times. V and J are TRBV7-6 and TRBJ2-1, with 12 bases lining up with TRBD2. This CDR3 has 14 amino acids. The V gene's germline CDR1 is SGHVS and CDR2 FNYEAQ. Losses at the gene ends were 5 bases for V and 9 bases for J; bases not matched to a gene: 5. CDR3 nucleotides: TGTGCCAGCAGCCCGACTAGCGGGGGTAGTGAGCAGTTCTTC. Translated: CASSPTSGGSEQFF.

A few counts support this clonotype. CDR3 sequence reads: CSASQGFSTDTQYF. The CDR3 DNA is TGCAGTGCTTCACAGGGTTTTAGCACAGATACGCAGTATTTT. The rearrangement links TRBV20-1 to TRBJ2-3; TRBD1 might be the D (6 bases). CDR3 length: 14 residues. Germline loops: CDR1 DFQATT, CDR2 SNEGSKA (reference sequence). Trimming cost V 5 bases and J 0 bases, with 12 bases left between them.

J is TRBJ2-5 and V is TRBV12-3 or TRBV12-4; 10 positions match TRBD2. With 6 bases clipped from V and 3 bases from J, the junction kept 4 bases outside the gene matches. This CDR3 is built from 14 residues. DNA for the CDR3: TGTGCCAGCAGCCCGCTAGCGGGGGAAGAGACCCAGTACTTC. It encodes CASSPLAGEETQYF.

The chain carries TRBV5-1 and TRBJ2-2; D possibly uses TRBD1 or TRBD2 (5 bases each). Germline CDR1 and CDR2: SGHRS and YFSETQ. CDR3 length: 17 residues. Trimming took 0 bases from V and 4 from J, leaving 16 bases between them. CDR3 amino acids: CASSLADGQGPTGELFF. The CDR3 region has the DNA TGCGCCAGCAGCTTGGCCGATGGGCAGGGACCCACCGGGGAGCTGTTTTTT.

This clonotype was seen ten or more times. V gene TRBV7-2 combines with J gene TRBJ2-4; D gene uncertain. The length of the CDR3 is 15 residues. V dropped 4 bases and J dropped 7 bases, with 17 bases sitting between them. CDR1 is SGHTA, CDR2 FQGNSA, per germline. This CDR3 reads CASSSTWPGSNIQYF. The CDR3 DNA is TGTGCCAGCAGCTCTACGTGGCCCGGATCGAACATTCAGTACTTC. Variable domain in full (rest from reference TRBV7-2 and TRBJ2-4): GAGVSQSPSNKVTEKGKDVELRCDPISGHTALYWYRQSLGQGLEFLIYFQGNSAPDKSGLPSDRFSAERTGGSVSTLTIQRTQQEDSAVYLCASSSTWPGSNIQYFGAGTRLSVL.

The J gene is TRBJ2-2, the V gene TRBV5-6; 8 bases map to TRBD1. This CDR3 spans 15 amino acids. Per the germline V gene, CDR1 is SGHDT and CDR2 is YYEEEE. V gave up 5 bases and J gave up 6 bases; unmatched junction bases: 9. This CDR3 is CASRKFLQGAGELFF. Written as DNA, the CDR3 is TGTGCCAGCAGGAAATTCCTACAGGGGGCCGGGGAGCTGTTTTTT.